The 12 T cell receptor beta chains below were found in one sample sequenced in a study of response to subunit inactivated influenza vaccine. MiXCR, run by TCRdb on the RT-PCR reads, gives a single entry per CDR3 protein. The table includes around 530,000 distinct CDR3 sequences, approximately 12% detected once. The sequenced sample was PBMCs from blood, obtained on the day of vaccination. The receptor set was obtained from a man aged 45 to 65 who received an inactivated influenza vaccine.

This clonotype was seen many times. The chain is built from TRBV29-1 and TRBJ2-6; no definite D call. Germline V gene lookup returns CDR1 SQVTM and CDR2 ANQGSEA. The V end lost 7 bases, the J end lost 0 bases, and 7 bases lay between the germline ends. CDR3 length: 13 residues. CDR3 loop: CSADVSGANVLTF. The CDR3, as DNA: TGCAGCGCTGACGTCTCTGGGGCCAACGTCCTGACTTTC.

The chain recombines TRBV7-2 with TRBJ1-1; no clear D gene. Germline lookup yields CDR1 SGHTA and CDR2 FQGNSA. V lost 6 bases, J lost 1 base, and 9 bases lay in between. The CDR3 consists of 13 residues. In nucleotides, the CDR3 is TGTGCCAGCAGTCGCGCGAGGAACACTGAAGCTTTCTTT. Encoded protein: CASSRARNTEAFF.

This clonotype was recorded a few times. V usage is TRBV6-2 or TRBV6-3 and J usage is TRBJ2-2, with 13 bases identical to TRBD2. V was pared by 6 bases and J by 7 bases, with 8 bases of the junction left unmatched. Germline V gene data show CDR1 as MNHEY and CDR2 as SVGEGT. The CDR3 has 16 residues. CDR3 bases: TGTGCCAGCAGATCAGGACTAGCGGGAGCCAGCGGGGAGCTGTTTTTT. As protein: CASRSGLAGASGELFF.

This clonotype was seen a few times. This chain uses TRBV20-1 with TRBJ2-1; TRBD2 agrees at 8 bases. With V trimmed by 6 bases and J by 3 bases, 7 bases remained unmatched. This CDR3 region has 14 residues. Germline V gene lookup returns CDR1 DFQATT and CDR2 SNEGSKA (reference sequence). CDR3 region: CSATPGTSYNEQFF. The DNA for the CDR3 is TGCAGTGCGACCCCCGGGACTAGCTACAATGAGCAGTTCTTC.

This clonotype was observed a few times. The genes are TRBV2 and TRBJ2-5; 14 positions agree with TRBD2. This CDR3 is built from 18 residues. With V trimmed by 3 bases and J by 2 bases, 8 bases remained unmatched. Germline CDR1 SNHLY, CDR2 FYNNEI. The CDR3, as DNA: TGTGCCAGCAGTGATGAGGAGGGACTAGCGGGAGTACAAGAGACCCAGTACTTC. This translates into CASSDEEGLAGVQETQYF.

This clonotype occurred many times. This sequence joins TRBV5-1 and TRBJ1-6; D perhaps matches TRBD1 (5 bases). The V gene's germline CDR1 is SGHRS and CDR2 YFSETQ. The ends were cut back, 0 bases at V and 9 bases at J, with 10 bases in the middle. This CDR3 region has 14 residues. The CDR3 here is CASSLDGAGSPLHF. CDR3 sequence (DNA): TGCGCCAGCAGCTTGGATGGGGCGGGTTCACCCCTCCACTTT.

The CDR3, as DNA: TGTGCCAGCAGACCGGCGGACGGGATGGGCACCGGGGAGCTGTTTTTT. Its protein is CASRPADGMGTGELFF. J is TRBJ2-2 and V is TRBV12-3 or TRBV12-4, with D possibly TRBD2 on 5 matching bases. The CDR3 is 16 amino acids. The V and J ends lost 6 bases and 4 bases respectively, with 18 bases between them.

This clonotype came up a few times. The V and J genes are TRBV12-3 or TRBV12-4 and TRBJ2-2; TRBD1 might be the D (5 bases). The length of the CDR3 is 16 residues. Trimming removed 5 bases at V and 0 bases at J, with 13 bases between. The CDR3 DNA reads as TGTGCCAGCAGTAAACCCGGACATTCGAACACCGGGGAGCTGTTTTTT. Translated: CASSKPGHSNTGELFF.

This clonotype was detected only a few times. The rearrangement uses TRBV6-5 and TRBJ2-5, with 9 bases identical to TRBD2. Germline assignment: CDR1 MNHEY and CDR2 SVGAGI. Trimming at V came to 0 bases and at J to 2 bases, leaving 4 bases not matched to a gene. CDR3 size: 16 residues. CDR3 loop: CASSYSASGVQETQYF. CDR3 coding DNA: TGTGCCAGCAGTTACTCGGCTAGCGGGGTACAAGAGACCCAGTACTTC.

The table lists this clonotype with a few counts. The V and J genes are TRBV7-2 and TRBJ2-5, with D unresolved. CDR1 is SGHTA and CDR2 is FQGNSA in the germline V gene. CDR3 size: 15 residues. V lost 1 base and J 4 bases, leaving 13 bases between the germline ends. CDR3 protein: CASSLGGWSGETQYF. CDR3 sequence (DNA): TGTGCCAGCAGCTTAGGGGGTTGGAGTGGAGAGACCCAGTACTTC.

The J gene is TRBJ2-5, the V gene TRBV4-1; TRBD2 matches 7 bases. Germline V gives CDR1 MGHRA, CDR2 YSYEKL. The V gene end was trimmed by 4 bases and the J gene end by 5 bases; junction bases not matched to a gene: 10. This CDR3 has 15 residues. CDR3: CASSPIGGVWETQYF. CDR3 nucleotide sequence: TGCGCCAGCAGCCCGATTGGGGGGGTCTGGGAGACCCAGTACTTC.

V and J are TRBV23-1 and TRBJ1-1, with TRBD1 as a possible D gene (5 bases). TRBV23-1 is annotated as an ORF whose role is uncertain. The V end was cut by 8 bases, the J end by 2 bases, with 6 bases between. This CDR3 has 11 residues. Here the CDR3 reads CASWTNTEAFF. In nucleotides, the CDR3 is TGCGCCAGCTGGACAAACACTGAAGCTTTCTTT.